This passage covers 8 T cell receptor beta chains from one sample sequenced in a study of blood T cell repertoires in COVID-19. Sequencing used immunoSEQ multiplex PCR; TCRdb keeps in-frame clones, though not all of them. This table holds approximately 220,000 clones, around 87% found once. Specimen: peripheral blood. The receptors stem from a man in his 60s with acute or convalescent COVID-19.

The chain combines TRBV5-1 with TRBJ2-1; possible D gene TRBD2, 5 bases. Trimming took 3 bases from V and 1 from J, leaving 14 bases between them. CDR1 is SGHRS, CDR2 YFSETQ, per germline. This CDR3 region has 16 residues. CDR3 bases: TGCGCCAGCAGCTCTAGCCCGGTTTTTTCCTACAATGAGCAGTTCTTC. Protein: CASSSSPVFSYNEQFF.

The rearrangement links TRBV5-1 to TRBJ2-7; the match to TRBD2 covers 8 bases. Losses at the gene ends were 0 bases for V and 3 bases for J; bases not matched to a gene: 8. The germline V gene encodes CDR1 SGHRS and CDR2 YFSETQ. The CDR3 contains 16 residues. The CDR3 DNA sequence: TGCGCCAGCAGCTTGGGCGGGGGGTTTGGTCGCTACGAGCAGTACTTC. Its protein is CASSLGGGFGRYEQYF.

The chain is built from TRBV6-5 and TRBJ2-7; unclear D gene. Germline V CDR1 and CDR2: MNHEY, SVGAGI. CDR3 length: 13 amino acids. V was shortened by 6 bases and J by 6 bases, with 15 bases between the two germline ends. The CDR3 DNA follows: TGTGCCAGCAGCAGAGAGGTGCGCCGCGAGCAGTACTTC. Translated: CASSREVRREQYF.

V usage is TRBV3-1 (or the pseudogene TRBV3-2) and J usage is TRBJ2-3, with D possibly being TRBD2 (6 bases). The ends were cut back, 0 bases at V and 7 bases at J, with 11 bases in the middle. The CDR3 sequence is 14 residues long. The germline gives CDR1 LGHDT, CDR2 YNNKEL (reference sequence). The CDR3 loop is CASSQDMGGYTQYF. The CDR3 nucleotides are TGTGCCAGCAGCCAAGATATGGGGGGATATACGCAGTATTTT.

J is TRBJ1-1 and V is TRBV3-1 (or the pseudogene TRBV3-2), with D possibly TRBD1 on 6 matching bases. Germline V gene sequence: CDR1 LGHDT, CDR2 YNNKEL (reference sequence). The CDR3 runs to 16 residues. Trimming took 10 bases from V and 0 from J, leaving 21 bases between them. The CDR3 is CATAGPAGALNTEAFF. The CDR3 region has the DNA TGTGCCACAGCAGGTCCGGCAGGGGCTTTGAACACTGAAGCTTTCTTT.

The chain joins TRBV5-4 to TRBJ2-2; 10 bases agree with TRBD1. Germline-derived CDR1 and CDR2 are SGHNT and YYREEE (reference sequence). This CDR3 is 16 amino acids long. Trimming at V came to 4 bases and at J to 6 bases, leaving 9 bases not matched to a gene. CDR3 loop: CASSPGQGRVAGELFF. The DNA of the CDR3 is TGTGCCAGCAGCCCGGGACAGGGGCGCGTGGCCGGGGAGCTGTTTTTT.

The CDR3 here is CAWTPGGQGFYEQYF. The CDR3 DNA is TGTGCCTGGACCCCCGGAGGACAGGGATTTTACGAGCAGTACTTC. The chain couples TRBV30 to TRBJ2-7, with 8 nucleotides matching TRBD1. Germline V gives CDR1 GTSNPN, CDR2 SVGIG (reference sequence). There are 15 residues in the CDR3. With V trimmed by 4 bases and J by 4 bases, 12 bases remained unmatched.

The J gene is TRBJ1-2, the V gene TRBV27, with D possibly matching TRBD1 (5 bases). Germline CDR1 is MNHEY and CDR2 is SMNVEV (reference sequence). V gave up 5 bases and J gave up 5 bases, with 24 bases separating them. This CDR3 is 17 amino acids long. CDR3: CASSRQTADLLRYGYTF. The CDR3 region has the DNA TGTGCCAGCAGTCGTCAGACAGCCGACCTCCTAAGGTATGGCTACACCTTC.